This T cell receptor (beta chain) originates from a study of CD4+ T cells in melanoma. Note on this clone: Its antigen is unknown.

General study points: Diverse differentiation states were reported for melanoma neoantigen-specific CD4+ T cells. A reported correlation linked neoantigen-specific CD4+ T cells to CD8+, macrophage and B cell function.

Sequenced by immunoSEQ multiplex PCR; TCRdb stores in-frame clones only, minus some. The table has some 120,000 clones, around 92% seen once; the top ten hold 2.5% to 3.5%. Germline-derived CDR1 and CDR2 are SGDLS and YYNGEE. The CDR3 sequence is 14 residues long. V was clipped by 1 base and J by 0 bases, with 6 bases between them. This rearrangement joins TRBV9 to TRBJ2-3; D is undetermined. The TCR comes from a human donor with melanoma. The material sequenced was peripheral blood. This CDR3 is CASSVRPSTDTQYF. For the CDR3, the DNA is TGTGCCAGCAGCGTACGTCCGAGCACAGATACGCAGTATTTT. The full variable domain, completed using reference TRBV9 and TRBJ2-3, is DSGVTQTPKHLITATGQRVTLRCSPRSGDLSVYWYQQSLDQGLQFLIQYYNGEERAKGNILERFSAQQFPDLHSELNLSSLELGDSALYFCASSVRPSTDTQYFGPGTRLTVL.